The 11 T cell receptor beta chains presented below share a single source sample, sequenced in a study of T cell repertoires in aging, cancer and after chemotherapy. TRB rearrangements spanning V, D and J were amplified using mixed TRB-A/B primers. Each CDR3 protein is one row after TCRdb ran MiXCR on the multiplex PCR reads. The sample yields 10,000 to 15,000 distinct CDR3 sequences, roughly a quarter seen once. TCR beta rearrangements were amplified from peripheral blood genomic DNA. Sample: blood. The receptor source for this set is a human donor with a blood cancer.

This clonotype was counted ten times or more. Here the CDR3 DNA reads TGTGCCAGCATGGGCGGTTACAATGAGCAGTTCTTC. It encodes CASMGGYNEQFF. V is TRBV12-3 or TRBV12-4 and J is TRBJ2-1; D is uncertain. The CDR3 totals 12 residues. V was trimmed by 7 bases and J by 4 bases, leaving 8 bases between them.

This clonotype was picked up a small number of times. The CDR3 bases are TGTGCCAGCAGCTTGACAGGGGGGTATGGCTACACCTTC. This gives the protein CASSLTGGYGYTF. The rearrangement links TRBV7-2 to TRBJ1-2, with TRBD1 identical over 9 bases. J was trimmed by 5 bases and V by 3 bases; bases with no gene match: 1. This CDR3 has 13 residues. CDR1 is SGHTA, CDR2 FQGNSA, per germline.

The rearrangement links TRBV6-5 to TRBJ1-2; D is undetermined. V was clipped by 0 bases and J by 2 bases, with 10 bases between them. CDR1 is MNHEY, CDR2 SVGAGI, per germline. This CDR3 comprises 15 residues. The CDR3 region is CASSYSRGLNYGYTF. Written as DNA, the CDR3 is TGTGCCAGCAGTTACTCTCGGGGTTTGAACTATGGCTACACCTTC.

Only one count was recorded for this clonotype. This clone may be a read error of a much larger clone one base away. The CDR3 DNA sequence: TGTGACAGCAGTCCACCCGCCGGGACAGCCTATAATTCACCCCTCCACTTT. Translation gives CDSSPPAGTAYNSPLHF. The V gene is TRBV6-5, the J gene TRBJ1-6, with TRBD1 matching over 7 bases. Looked up from germline, CDR1 is MNHEY and CDR2 is SVGAGI. The CDR3 is 17 amino acids.

In this sample, this clonotype turned up many times. The chain recombines TRBV5-4 with TRBJ2-5; 8 bases are shared with TRBD1. The J segment lost 4 bases and the V segment lost 4 bases, leaving 15 bases of the junction unmatched. The germline V gene encodes CDR1 SGHNT and CDR2 YYREEE (reference sequence). The CDR3 has 17 amino acids. CDR3 bases: TGTGCCAGCAGCCCGAATACAGGGGGATCGTTAACAGAGACCCAGTACTTC. Its translation is CASSPNTGGSLTETQYF.

This clonotype is medium-sized within its sample. This chain joins TRBV12-3 or TRBV12-4 and TRBJ2-2; D remains ambiguous. Trimming stripped 8 bases from V and 6 bases from J, with 7 bases between. The CDR3 runs to 11 residues. The CDR3 loop is CASQVPGELFF. For the CDR3, the DNA is TGTGCCAGCCAGGTCCCCGGGGAGCTGTTTTTT.

The chain couples TRBV11-2 to TRBJ1-1; 7 bases align to TRBD1. The J segment lost 5 bases and the V segment lost 8 bases, leaving 5 bases of the junction unmatched. Germline CDR1 SGHAT, CDR2 FQNNGV. This CDR3 is built from 12 residues. CDR3 nucleotides: TGTGCCAGCCACAGGGGAGGAACTGAAGCTTTCTTT. Translated: CASHRGGTEAFF.

By share of the sample, this clonotype is medium-sized (0.01 to 0.1%). The rearrangement joins TRBV5-6 to TRBJ2-5; D ambiguous. In germline, CDR1 is SGHDT, CDR2 YYEEEE. The CDR3 length is 11 residues. With 2 bases removed from V and 1 base from J, the gap between germline ends came to 0 bases. The DNA for the CDR3 is TGTGCCAGCAGCTTCCAAGAGACCCAGTACTTC. This codes for CASSFQETQYF. Full variable domain (remainder filled in from reference TRBV5-6 and TRBJ2-5): DAGVTQSPTHLIKTRGQQVTLRCSPKSGHDTVSWYQQALGQGPQFIFQYYEEEERQRGNFPDRFSGHQFPNYSSELNVNALLLGDSALYLCASSFQETQYFGPGTRLLVL.

This clonotype was seen more than once but under ten times. V gene TRBV30 combines with J gene TRBJ2-7; 9 positions agree with TRBD2. The germline CDR1 and CDR2 sequences are GTSNPN and SVGIG (reference sequence). CDR3 length: 15 amino acids. V shed 2 bases and J 5 bases; nucleotides not matched to a gene: 10. For the CDR3, the DNA is TGTGCCTGGAGTCTAGTGGAGCGGGGGGCCGACGAGCAGTACTTC. Encoded protein: CAWSLVERGADEQYF.

By sample share, this clonotype is medium-sized. V and J are TRBV6-6 and TRBJ2-2, with 10 bases fitting TRBD2. The CDR3 is 15 residues long. V shed 6 bases and J 4 bases; nucleotides not matched to a gene: 5. Germline V gives CDR1 MNHNY, CDR2 SVGAGI (reference sequence). The CDR3 here is CASRVAGGGTGELFF. In nucleotides, the CDR3 is TGTGCCAGCAGGGTAGCGGGGGGCGGCACCGGGGAGCTGTTTTTT.

CDR3 region: CASSLASRGLSGNTIYF. For the CDR3, the DNA is TGTGCCAGCAGCTTGGCCTCTCGGGGACTCTCTGGAAACACCATATATTTT. The chain recombines TRBV5-6 with TRBJ1-3; perhaps TRBD1 as D (5 bases). CDR3 length: 17 amino acids. The V end was cut by 0 bases, the J end by 0 bases, with 13 bases between. The germline gives CDR1 SGHDT, CDR2 YYEEEE.